The 20 T cell receptor beta chains listed next were all sequenced from one sample in a study of TIL therapy for anti-PD-1-resistant metastatic lung cancer. The libraries were made with immunoSEQ v3. Here immunoSEQ multiplex PCR was the method, and the copy in TCRdb shows in-frame clones only, minus some. Seen here are 50,000 to 65,000 clones, approximately 80% observed once, and the top ten hold about 2.8%. Noted time point: pre-treatment sample, taken before nivolumab and TIL therapy. The material was blood, obtained at baseline. These receptors originate from a person between 30 and 80 years old with non-small cell lung cancer.

The rearrangement uses TRBV7-3 and TRBJ2-1; maybe TRBD2 (6 bases). V was cut by 1 base and J by 1 base, with 11 bases left in between. The CDR3 is 16 residues long. Per the germline V gene, CDR1 is SGHTA and CDR2 is FQGTGA. The CDR3 nucleotides read TGTGCCAGCAGCTTAAGCGGGACCGGGTCCTACAATGAGCAGTTCTTC. As protein: CASSLSGTGSYNEQFF. The whole variable domain, remainder taken from reference TRBV7-3 and TRBJ2-1, is GAGVSQTPSNKVTEKGKYVELRCDPISGHTALYWYRQSLGQGPEFLIYFQGTGAADDSGLPNDRFFAVRPEGSVSTLKIQRTERGDSAVYLCASSLSGTGSYNEQFFGPGTRLTVL.

The genes are TRBV19 and TRBJ2-3; D possibly corresponds to TRBD2 (6 bases). CDR1 and CDR2 (germline): LNHDA, SQIVND (reference sequence). Deletions cut 5 bases from V and 1 base from J, with 10 bases between. The CDR3 loop spans 14 amino acids. CDR3 in amino acids: CASSVGGRTDTQYF. CDR3 bases: TGTGCCAGTAGTGTGGGGGGACGCACAGATACGCAGTATTTT.

Of note for this clone: At one boundary the junction diverges from the germline segment, which might be a read error. The genes are TRBV6-5 and TRBJ2-7, with D perhaps matching TRBD1 or TRBD2 (5 bases each). CDR3 size: 14 residues. The germline V gene has CDR1 MNHEY and CDR2 SVGAGI. CDR3 sequence reads: CASTYGAGSYEQYF. The CDR3 coding sequence is TGTGCCAGCACTTACGGGGCTGGCTCCTACGAGCAGTACTTC.

This chain uses TRBV28 with TRBJ2-3; 11 bases align to TRBD1. The CDR3 runs 16 residues. Trimming took 3 bases from V and 5 from J; bases not matched to a gene: 7. Germline V gene lookup returns CDR1 MDHEN and CDR2 SYDVKM. The CDR3 here is CASSFGQGAQGDTQYF. The CDR3 coding sequence is TGTGCCAGCAGTTTCGGACAGGGGGCGCAGGGAGATACGCAGTATTTT.

The V call is TRBV29-1, the J call TRBJ2-1; 11 nucleotides align to TRBD2. Germline values: CDR1 SQVTM, CDR2 ANQGSEA. The CDR3 sequence is 13 residues long. The ends lost 4 bases at V and 10 bases at J; junction bases unmatched: 6. CDR3 DNA sequence: TGCAGCGTTGTTAGCGGGGGGGTTGGGGAGCAGTTCTTC. Protein product: CSVVSGGVGEQFF.

V is TRBV30 and J is TRBJ2-1; D not certain. This CDR3 is 12 amino acids long. Germline loops: CDR1 GTSNPN, CDR2 SVGIG (reference sequence). V was trimmed by 5 bases and J by 8 bases, leaving 13 bases between them. CDR3 sequence reads: CAWGPSWDEQFF. CDR3 nucleotides: TGTGCCTGGGGACCCTCTTGGGATGAGCAGTTCTTC.

This clone was found a few times. This chain links TRBV4-3 with TRBJ2-2, with TRBD1 as a possible D gene (7 bases). Trimming removed 3 bases from V and 0 bases from J, with 14 bases in between. CDR1 is LGHNA, CDR2 YSLEER, per germline. The CDR3 has 17 amino acids. CDR3 nucleotides: TGCGCCAGCAGCCATATTGGAGGGACAGCGAACACCGGGGAGCTGTTTTTT. Translating it yields CASSHIGGTANTGELFF.

The V gene is TRBV3-1 (or the pseudogene TRBV3-2), the J gene TRBJ1-3; 8 bases fit TRBD1. The J segment lost 0 bases and the V segment lost 4 bases, leaving 17 bases of the junction unmatched. Per the germline V gene, CDR1 is LGHDT and CDR2 is YNNKEL (reference sequence). The CDR3 is made up of 20 amino acids. As DNA, the CDR3 is TGTGCCAGCAGCCCTGCGGACAGGGAGGTAGACGCCCACTCTGGAAACACCATATATTTT. This gives the protein CASSPADREVDAHSGNTIYF.

For the CDR3, the DNA is TGCGCCAGCAGCCAAGAGCCAGGGAAGGAAGATACGCAGTATTTT. Protein sequence: CASSQEPGKEDTQYF. V and J are TRBV4-3 and TRBJ2-3, with D possibly being TRBD1 (5 bases). The length of the CDR3 is 15 residues. Trimming took off 0 bases at V and 5 bases at J, with 12 bases between the two ends. The germline V gene has CDR1 LGHNA and CDR2 YSLEER.

The genes are TRBV21-1 and TRBJ2-2. TRBV21-1 is a pseudogene. The CDR3 is 17 amino acids. This CDR3 reads CASSTRPPTANTGELFF. The CDR3 DNA sequence: TGTGCCAGCAGCACCCGGCCGCCCACGGCGAACACCGGGGAGCTGTTTTTT.

The chain couples TRBV5-1 to TRBJ2-1, with TRBD2 identical over 7 bases. The germline V gene has CDR1 SGHRS and CDR2 YFSETQ. The CDR3 is 13 residues long. V trimming: 4 bases; J trimming: 5 bases; junction bases outside the gene matches: 3. The CDR3 DNA reads as TGCGCCAGCAGCCAAGGACTAGACAATGAGCAGTTCTTC. It is translated as CASSQGLDNEQFF.

Of note for this clone: Germline and junction disagree at one end, which may indicate a read error. This chain joins TRBV7-8 and TRBJ2-7; weak D call: TRBD1 (5 bases). CDR1 and CDR2 from the germline V gene are SGHVS and FQNEAQ. This CDR3 is 16 amino acids long. CDR3 in DNA: TGTGCCAGCAGCTTAGCGCCCCAGGGTATCTCCTACGGGCAGTACTTC. It is translated as CASSLAPQGISYGQYF.

This chain uses TRBV1 with TRBJ2-5; the DNA was not compared with TRBD2, the D call given in the table. TRBV1 is given as a pseudogene. The CDR3 is 17 amino acids. Here the CDR3 DNA reads TGCACCAGCAGCCAAGTCCGACTAGCGGGAGAACTAGAGACCCAGTACTTC. This codes for CTSSQVRLAGELETQYF.

There are a few counts of this clone. The CDR3 DNA reads TGCAGCGGCGGGACAGACCAAGAGACCCAGTACTTC. Translating gives CSGGTDQETQYF. The genes are TRBV29-1 and TRBJ2-5, with a possible D match to TRBD1 (7 bases). Trimming cost V 7 bases and J 0 bases, with 9 bases left between them. Germline lookup yields CDR1 SQVTM and CDR2 ANQGSEA. This CDR3 has 12 amino acids.

The V call is TRBV14, the J call TRBJ2-5; TRBD2 might be the D (7 bases). Germline-derived CDR1 and CDR2 are SGHDN and FVKESK. The V gene lost 4 bases and the J gene lost 4 bases, with 10 bases spanning the gap. The CDR3 consists of 13 residues. CDR3 nucleotide sequence: TGTGCCAGCAGCCGGGGGGGCGGAGAGACCCAGTACTTC. It encodes CASSRGGGETQYF.

The sample holds a few counts of this clone. The chain combines TRBV4-1 with TRBJ1-3; D gene uncertain. Germline V gene data show CDR1 as MGHRA and CDR2 as YSYEKL. The CDR3 totals 16 residues. With 0 bases removed from V and 8 bases from J, the gap between germline ends came to 17 bases. This chain's CDR3 is CASSQDSWGALDTIYF. CDR3 DNA: TGCGCCAGCAGCCAAGATTCTTGGGGTGCTTTAGACACCATATATTTT.

In this sample, this clone turned up a few times. Other DNA sequences in the sample encode the same CDR3. The chain links TRBV5-1 to TRBJ2-7; D ambiguous. V lost 2 bases and J lost 3, with 6 bases in between. The CDR3 totals 12 residues. CDR1 and CDR2 (germline): SGHRS, YFSETQ. CDR3: CASSLTGYEQYF. Here the CDR3 DNA reads TGCGCCAGCAGCTTAACGGGCTACGAGCAGTACTTC.

This rearrangement joins TRBV6-5 to TRBJ1-5; D is possibly TRBD1 (5 bases). CDR1 and CDR2 from the germline V gene are MNHEY and SVGAGI. The CDR3 is 15 amino acids. Trimming removed 6 bases at V and 5 bases at J, with 17 bases between. CDR3 DNA: TGTGCCAGCAGGCCAACGGACATAATCTATCAGCCCCAGCATTTT. Translated, it gives CASRPTDIIYQPQHF.

The gene calls are TRBV7-9 and TRBJ2-7; D is ambiguous. The CDR3 contains 15 residues. The V end lost 1 base, the J end lost 0 bases, and 10 bases lay between the germline ends. Germline-derived CDR1 and CDR2 are SEHNR and FQNEAQ (reference sequence). In nucleotides, the CDR3 is TGTGCCAGCAGCTTAGTAGTAATGAGCTCCTACGAGCAGTACTTC. It yields the protein CASSLVVMSSYEQYF.

This chain links TRBV19 with TRBJ2-1; D might be TRBD1 (6 bases). This CDR3 is built from 12 residues. V shed 3 bases and J shed 13 bases, with 13 bases lying between them. Germline CDR1 reads LNHDA; CDR2 reads SQIVND (reference sequence). The CDR3 nucleotides are TGTGCCAGTAGTATGGTTCAGGGGCCTCAGTTCTTC. It codes for CASSMVQGPQFF.